This TCR beta chain was profiled in a study of blood T cell repertoires in COVID-19. Germline assignment: CDR1 KGHSH and CDR2 LQKENI. The CDR3 runs to 13 residues. Between the trimmed V and J ends, which lost 3 bases and 8 bases, there was a span of 11 bases. The protocol was immunoSEQ multiplex PCR, while the TCRdb copy is restricted to in-frame clones and leaves out a portion. The table includes fewer than 200,000 clones, 80% to 90% detected once. Sequencing input: peripheral blood. This chain joins TRBV18 and TRBJ2-1, with a possible D match to TRBD1 (5 bases). The clonotype originates from a young man who had recovered from COVID-19. CDR3 region: CASSPYAGYEQFF. The CDR3 DNA follows: TGTGCCAGCTCACCCTATGCAGGGTATGAGCAGTTCTTC.